This is a list of T cell receptor beta chains from one sample in a study of metastatic and nonmetastatic thyroid tumors. TCRdb re-clonotyped the PCR reads via MiXCR. The data contain tens of thousands of clones, 24% of them seen just once; the ten biggest clones take up about 3.3%. Specimen: blood. The receptors originated from a male donor with papillary thyroid cancer or a benign thyroid nodule (not recorded which). Some clones in this sample may be carry-over from other donors' samples. The CDR3 runs from the conserved cysteine through the conserved F or W. A D gene is named only where the DNA matches it firmly. Where a row states a size, it is once, few, many or the class of an expanded clone; other rows omit it.

>TRBJ2-1|-|many|TRBV25-1
TGTGCCAGCAGTCGATTGGGTGGCATTGGGTACAATGAGCAGTTCTTC
CASSRLGGIGYNEQFF
>TRBJ2-7|TRBD2|many|TRBV18
TGTGCCAGCTCACCTTCCCGGACTAGCGGGGGGTACGAGCAGTACTTC
CASSPSRTSGGYEQYF
>TRBJ2-1|-|many|TRBV20-1
TGCAGTGCTCGTGGGGGGTCTCCTCAGCAGTTCTTC
CSARGGSPQQFF
>TRBJ1-6|-|once|TRBV20-1
TGCAGTGCTAGAGATCGGGCAGAACCTTTCTCCTATAATTCACCCCTCCACTTT
CSARDRAEPFSYNSPLHF
>TRBJ1-1|TRBD1|few|TRBV12-3/TRBV12-4
TGTGCCAGCAGCGTCAGGGGGTATGCTGAAGCTTTCTTT
CASSVRGYAEAFF
>TRBJ2-1|-|many|TRBV12-3/TRBV12-4
TGTGCCAGCAGTTTGGTGTGGGGCGGGACCAATGAGCAGTTCTTC
CASSLVWGGTNEQFF
>TRBJ1-2|-|-|TRBV5-1
TGCGCCAGCAGCAGAGAGGGGGGCAACAGCTACACCTTC
CASSREGGNSYTF
>TRBJ2-7|-|-|TRBV30
TGTGCCTGGAGGAGCTCCTACGAGCAGTACTTC
CAWRSSYEQYF
>TRBJ2-2|TRBD2|many|TRBV6-1
TGTGCCAGCATTCAGCGGGAGGGGTACACCGGGGAGCTGTTTTTT
CASIQREGYTGELFF
>TRBJ1-1|-|-|TRBV5-5
TGTGCCAGCAGCCTAAGGAGCACTGAAGCTTTCTTT
CASSLRSTEAFF
>TRBJ2-1|-|many|TRBV20-1
TGCAGTGCTAGCTGGGGGGTTATTGGGAATGAGCAGTTCTTC
CSASWGVIGNEQFF
>TRBJ1-1|TRBD1|-|TRBV20-1
TGCAGTGCTAGGTGGACAGGGACTGAAGCTTTCTTT
CSARWTGTEAFF
>TRBJ2-7|-|-|TRBV7-2
TGTGCCAGCAGCGTTAGCGGTGGGTACTACGAGCAGTACTTC
CASSVSGGYYEQYF
>TRBJ1-2|-|few|TRBV12-3/TRBV12-4
TGTGCCAGCAGTTTGTCACGTAACTATGGCTACACCTTC
CASSLSRNYGYTF
>TRBJ2-1|-|many|TRBV24-1
TGTGCCACCAGTGATTATAGTGAAAACACCTACAATGAGCAGTTCTTC
CATSDYSENTYNEQFF
>TRBJ2-7|-|many|TRBV2
TGTGCCAGCAGTGAGAAAGCCTACGAGCAGTACTTC
CASSEKAYEQYF
>TRBJ1-6|-|many|TRBV19
TGTGCCAGTAGTATAGTGACAGCTAATAATTCACCCCTCCACTTT
CASSIVTANNSPLHF
>TRBJ1-1|-|medium-sized|TRBV6-1
TGTGCCAGCAGTGAAGCTCACCCGTCCCACCCGAACACTGAAGCTTTCTTT
CASSEAHPSHPNTEAFF
>TRBJ1-2|-|few|TRBV2
TGTGCCAGCACCTTACAAGGGGGAGGCTACACCTTC
CASTLQGGGYTF
>TRBJ2-5|-|many|TRBV19
TGTGCCAGTAGTCCCCTCGTGACAGCGCAGACCCAGTACTTC
CASSPLVTAQTQYF
>TRBJ2-7|-|many|TRBV5-1
TGCGCCAGCAGCCCAAACAGTGACCGAGCGAACTACGAGCAGTACTTC
CASSPNSDRANYEQYF
>TRBJ2-1|TRBD2|-|TRBV20-1
TGCAGTGCTAGAAAAGCGGGAGAGAGATACAATGAGCAGTTCTTC
CSARKAGERYNEQFF
>TRBJ1-5|TRBD1|medium-sized|TRBV30
TGTGCCTGGGGTGAACAGGGGGCACTTAGCAATCAGCCCCAGCATTTT
CAWGEQGALSNQPQHF
>TRBJ1-4|-|many|TRBV20-1
TGCAGTGCTAGAGACCCGACAGGTTCGCGAGAAAAACTGTTTTTT
CSARDPTGSREKLFF
>TRBJ2-7|-|-|TRBV20-1
TGCAGCGGACTGGGCGGGACACCCTACGAGCAGTACTTC
CSGLGGTPYEQYF
>TRBJ1-1|TRBD1|few|TRBV6-1
TGTGCCAGCAGTGAATGGACAGGGCGTTCTTTAGCTTTCTTT
CASSEWTGRSLAFF
>TRBJ2-7|-|-|TRBV19
TGTGCCAGTAGTATCCAGGGGGAGCAGTACTTC
CASSIQGEQYF
>TRBJ2-1|TRBD2|few|TRBV6-1
TGTGCCAGCAGTCAGCGGGGGTCCTACAATGAGCAGTTCTTC
CASSQRGSYNEQFF
>TRBJ2-5|TRBD1|-|TRBV7-6
TGTGCCAGCAGCTTAGCGGCGCAGGGGGCCGGGGAGACCCAGTACTTC
CASSLAAQGAGETQYF
>TRBJ1-1|-|medium-sized|TRBV30
TGTGCAGGGAACAGGGAAATGGCTTTCTTT
CAGNREMAFF
>TRBJ1-2|-|many|TRBV5-1
TGCGCCAGCAGCTCAAGCGGGTGGGATGGCTACACCTTC
CASSSSGWDGYTF
>TRBJ1-1|-|many|TRBV4-1
TGCGCCAGCAGCCAAGCAGGCCTCGGGCCCGGGTTTCCTGAAGCTTTCTTT
CASSQAGLGPGFPEAFF
>TRBJ2-7|-|-|TRBV27
TGTGCCAGCAGTTTACAGCTAGCAGGCTACGAGCAGTACTTC
CASSLQLAGYEQYF
>TRBJ1-1|-|-|TRBV6-1
TGTGCCAGCAGCCGGGACACTGAAGCTTTCTTT
CASSRDTEAFF
>TRBJ2-5|TRBD2|many|TRBV5-1
TGCGCCACCGCTCCTAGCGGGCAAGAGACCCAGTACTTC
CATAPSGQETQYF
>TRBJ2-3|TRBD2|many|TRBV30
TGTGCCTGTCAAGCGGGATACAGCACAGATACGCAGTATTTT
CACQAGYSTDTQYF
>TRBJ2-1|TRBD2|many|TRBV5-1
TGCGCCAGCAGCATCCGGACTAGCGGGGAGCACAATGAGCAGTTCTTC
CASSIRTSGEHNEQFF
>TRBJ2-7|TRBD2|-|TRBV4-2
TGTGCCAGCAGCCTCCACCGGCCCCGTGGGGCCGGGACTAGCCTTTACGAGCAGTACTTC
CASSLHRPRGAGTSLYEQYF
>TRBJ2-4|-|-|TRBV30
TGTGCCTGGGGCCTCGGTGTACAGGACATTCAGTACTTC
CAWGLGVQDIQYF
>TRBJ2-1|TRBD2|-|TRBV7-3
TGTGCCAGCAGCTTAAAGGGGCCGGGACTAGTTTGCAATGAGCAGTTCTTC
CASSLKGPGLVCNEQFF
>TRBJ2-1|TRBD2|few|TRBV19
TGTGCCAGTAGTATCGACAGCAGCGGGGGATACAATGAGCAGTTCTTC
CASSIDSSGGYNEQFF
>TRBJ2-7|TRBD1|-|TRBV27
TGTGCCAGCAGTCCGGACGACAGGGCGGGCGAGCAGTACTTC
CASSPDDRAGEQYF
>TRBJ2-3|-|-|TRBV11-2
TGTGCCAGCAGCTCCCATCCCAGGGTCACAGATACGCAGTATTTT
CASSSHPRVTDTQYF
>TRBJ1-5|-|many|TRBV2
TGTGCCAGCAGTGACAGGACAGTAAGCCAGCCCCAGCATTTT
CASSDRTVSQPQHF
>TRBJ2-1|TRBD2|many|TRBV19
TGTGCCAGTAGGCAGGTACTAGCGGGAGCCAGCTCCTACAATGAGCAGTTCTTC
CASRQVLAGASSYNEQFF
>TRBJ2-7|-|few|TRBV5-1
TGCGCCAGCAGCTTGGAAGGGTGGTCCTACGAGCAGTACTTC
CASSLEGWSYEQYF
>TRBJ2-2|-|-|TRBV5-6
TGTGCCAGCAGCTTGACGGCCGGGACACTAGACACCGGGGAGCTGTTTTTT
CASSLTAGTLDTGELFF
>TRBJ1-1|-|many|TRBV20-1
TGCAGTGCTAGAGCGGAGGCGGGGGCGGAAGCTTTCTTT
CSARAEAGAEAFF
>TRBJ2-2|-|many|TRBV20-1
TGCAGTGCTAGTCTTTGGGGCAACACCGGGGAGCTGTTTTTT
CSASLWGNTGELFF
>TRBJ1-1|TRBD1|-|TRBV20-1
TGCAGTCTCCAGGGGGTCCCTGAAGCTTTCTTT
CSLQGVPEAFF